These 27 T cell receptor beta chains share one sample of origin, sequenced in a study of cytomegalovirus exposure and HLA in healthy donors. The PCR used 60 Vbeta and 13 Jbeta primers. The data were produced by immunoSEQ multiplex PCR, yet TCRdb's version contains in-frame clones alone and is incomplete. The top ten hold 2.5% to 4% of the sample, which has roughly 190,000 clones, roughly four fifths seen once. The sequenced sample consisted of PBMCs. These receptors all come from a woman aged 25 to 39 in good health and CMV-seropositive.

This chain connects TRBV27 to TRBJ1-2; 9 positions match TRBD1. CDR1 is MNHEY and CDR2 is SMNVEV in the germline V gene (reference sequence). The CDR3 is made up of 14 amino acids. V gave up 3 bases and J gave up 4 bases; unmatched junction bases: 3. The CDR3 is CASSLWGQGYGYTF. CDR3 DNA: TGTGCCAGCAGTTTGTGGGGACAGGGCTATGGCTACACCTTC.

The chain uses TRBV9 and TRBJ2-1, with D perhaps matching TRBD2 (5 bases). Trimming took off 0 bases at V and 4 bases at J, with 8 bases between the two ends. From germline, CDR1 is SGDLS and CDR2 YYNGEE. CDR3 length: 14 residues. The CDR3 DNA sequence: TGTGCCAGCAGCGTAGATGGAGGTTACAATGAGCAGTTCTTC. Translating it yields CASSVDGGYNEQFF.

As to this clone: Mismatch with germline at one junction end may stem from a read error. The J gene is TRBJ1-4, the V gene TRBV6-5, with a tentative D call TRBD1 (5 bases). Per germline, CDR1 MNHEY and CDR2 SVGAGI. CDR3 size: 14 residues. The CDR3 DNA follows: TGTGCCAGCAGCTACTCTGCAGGGAATGAAAAACTGTTTTTT. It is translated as CASSYSAGNEKLFF.

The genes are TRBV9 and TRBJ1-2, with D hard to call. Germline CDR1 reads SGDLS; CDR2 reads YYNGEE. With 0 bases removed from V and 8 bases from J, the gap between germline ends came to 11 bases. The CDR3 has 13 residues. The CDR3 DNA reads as TGTGCCAGCAGCGTAGCGTGGGCATACGGCTACACCTTC. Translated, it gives CASSVAWAYGYTF. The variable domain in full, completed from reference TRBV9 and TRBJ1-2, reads DSGVTQTPKHLITATGQRVTLRCSPRSGDLSVYWYQQSLDQGLQFLIQYYNGEERAKGNILERFSAQQFPDLHSELNLSSLELGDSALYFCASSVAWAYGYTFGSGTRLTVV.

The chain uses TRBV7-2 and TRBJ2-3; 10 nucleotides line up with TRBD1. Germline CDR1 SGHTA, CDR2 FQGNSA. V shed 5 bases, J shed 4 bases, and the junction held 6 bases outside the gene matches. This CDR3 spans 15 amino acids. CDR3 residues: CASSLRTGGADTQYF. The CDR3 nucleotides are TGTGCCAGCAGCCTCCGGACAGGGGGGGCAGATACGCAGTATTTT.

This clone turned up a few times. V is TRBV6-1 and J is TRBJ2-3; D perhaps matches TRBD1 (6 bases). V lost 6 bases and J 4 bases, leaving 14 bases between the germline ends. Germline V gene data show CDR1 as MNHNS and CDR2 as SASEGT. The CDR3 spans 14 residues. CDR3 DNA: TGTGCCAGCAGGGTCACAGGGTCGGCAGATACGCAGTATTTT. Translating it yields CASRVTGSADTQYF.

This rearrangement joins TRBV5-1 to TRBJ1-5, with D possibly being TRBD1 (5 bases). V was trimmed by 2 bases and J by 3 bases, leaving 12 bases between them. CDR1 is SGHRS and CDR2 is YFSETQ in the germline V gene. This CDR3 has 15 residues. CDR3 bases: TGCGCCAGCAGCTTATCAGGGATTACCAATCAGCCCCAGCATTTT. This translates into CASSLSGITNQPQHF.

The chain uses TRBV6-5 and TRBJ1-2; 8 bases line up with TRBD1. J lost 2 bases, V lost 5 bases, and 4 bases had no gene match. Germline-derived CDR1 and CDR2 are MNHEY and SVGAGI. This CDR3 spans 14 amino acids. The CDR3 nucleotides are TGTGCCAGCAGTCAGACAGGGGCCAACTATGGCTACACCTTC. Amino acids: CASSQTGANYGYTF.

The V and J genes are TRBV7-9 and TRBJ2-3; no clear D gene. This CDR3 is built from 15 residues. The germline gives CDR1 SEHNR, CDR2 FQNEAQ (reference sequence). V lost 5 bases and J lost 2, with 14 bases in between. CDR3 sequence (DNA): TGTGCCAGCAGCCCTCGCAACTCCCACACAGATACGCAGTATTTT. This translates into CASSPRNSHTDTQYF.

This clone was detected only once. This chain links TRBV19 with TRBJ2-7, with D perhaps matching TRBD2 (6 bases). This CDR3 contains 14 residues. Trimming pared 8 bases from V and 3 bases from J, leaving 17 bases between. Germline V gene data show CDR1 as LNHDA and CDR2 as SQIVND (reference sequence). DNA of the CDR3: TGTGCCAGTGTGTCCGGGGGAATGGGCTACGAGCAGTACTTC. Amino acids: CASVSGGMGYEQYF.

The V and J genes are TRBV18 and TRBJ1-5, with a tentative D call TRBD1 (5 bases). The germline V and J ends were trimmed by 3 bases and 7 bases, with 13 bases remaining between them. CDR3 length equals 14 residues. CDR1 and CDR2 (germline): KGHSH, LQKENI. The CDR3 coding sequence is TGTGCCAGCTCACCTTCCTACCAGGGACAGCCCCAGCATTTT. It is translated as CASSPSYQGQPQHF.

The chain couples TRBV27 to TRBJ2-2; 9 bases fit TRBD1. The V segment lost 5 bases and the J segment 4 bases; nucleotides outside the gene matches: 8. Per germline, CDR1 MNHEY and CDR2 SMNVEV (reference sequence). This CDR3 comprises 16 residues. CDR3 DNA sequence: TGTGCCAGCAGTCCACGAGGGACAGGGCGCACCGGGGAGCTGTTTTTT. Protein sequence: CASSPRGTGRTGELFF.

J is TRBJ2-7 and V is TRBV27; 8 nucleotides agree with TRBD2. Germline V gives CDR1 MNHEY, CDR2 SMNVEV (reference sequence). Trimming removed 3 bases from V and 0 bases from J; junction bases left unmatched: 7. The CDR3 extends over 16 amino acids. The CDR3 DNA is TGTGCCAGCAGTTTGGGTACTAGCGGCATCTCCTACGAGCAGTACTTC. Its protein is CASSLGTSGISYEQYF.

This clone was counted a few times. CDR3 nucleotides: TGTGCCAGCAGCCGCGGACTGGATCAGCCCCAGCATTTT. Protein: CASSRGLDQPQHF. The chain combines TRBV14 with TRBJ1-5; D call uncertain. CDR3 length equals 13 residues. Trimming took 4 bases from V and 5 from J, leaving 9 bases between them. Germline CDR1 is SGHDN and CDR2 is FVKESK.

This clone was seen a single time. CDR3 DNA sequence: TGCGCCAGCAGCCAGGTCTGGGGCGGTCCTATCAATGAGCAGTTCTTC. It yields the protein CASSQVWGGPINEQFF. This chain joins TRBV4-1 and TRBJ2-1; possibly TRBD1 for D (5 bases). Germline V gene data show CDR1 as MGHRA and CDR2 as YSYEKL. V dropped 3 bases and J dropped 6 bases, with 18 bases sitting between them. This CDR3 spans 16 amino acids.

For the CDR3, the DNA is TGTGCCATCAGTGAGTCGGGAGACACCGGGGAGACCCAGTACTTC. This encodes CAISESGDTGETQYF. The genes are TRBV10-3 and TRBJ2-5, with D possibly matching TRBD2 (5 bases). This CDR3 has 15 residues. The V end lost 0 bases, the J end lost 5 bases, and 13 bases lay between the germline ends. Germline assignment: CDR1 ENHRY and CDR2 SYGVKD.

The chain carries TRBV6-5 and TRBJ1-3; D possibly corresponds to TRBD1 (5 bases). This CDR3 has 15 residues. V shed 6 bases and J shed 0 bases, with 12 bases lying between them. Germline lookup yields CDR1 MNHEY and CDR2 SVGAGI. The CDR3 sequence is CASRPQVFSGNTIYF. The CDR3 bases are TGTGCCAGCAGACCACAGGTCTTCTCTGGAAACACCATATATTTT.

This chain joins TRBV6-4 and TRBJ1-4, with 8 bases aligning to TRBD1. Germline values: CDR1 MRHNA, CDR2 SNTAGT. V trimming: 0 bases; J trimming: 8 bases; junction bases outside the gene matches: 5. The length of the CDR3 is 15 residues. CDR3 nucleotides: TGTGCCAGCAGTGACTCGACCGACAGGGGCGAAAAACTGTTTTTT. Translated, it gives CASSDSTDRGEKLFF.

The CDR3 DNA reads as TGTGCCAGCTCACCGACAGGGGTGGATGAGCAGTTCTTC. Translation: CASSPTGVDEQFF. This chain links TRBV18 with TRBJ2-1; 8 nucleotides align to TRBD1. The trim removed 3 bases at V and 8 bases at J, leaving 3 bases unmatched. This CDR3 has 13 residues. Germline values: CDR1 KGHSH, CDR2 LQKENI.

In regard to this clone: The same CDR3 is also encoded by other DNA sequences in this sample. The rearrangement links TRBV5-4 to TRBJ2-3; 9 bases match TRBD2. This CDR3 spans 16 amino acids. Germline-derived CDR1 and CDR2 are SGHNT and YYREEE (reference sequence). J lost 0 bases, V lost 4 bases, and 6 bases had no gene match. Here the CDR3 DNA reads TGTGCCAGCAGCCCAATTAGCGGGAGTAGCACAGATACGCAGTATTTT. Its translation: CASSPISGSSTDTQYF. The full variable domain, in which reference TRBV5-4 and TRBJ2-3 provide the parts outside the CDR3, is ETGVTQSPTHLIKTRGQQVTLRCSSQSGHNTVSWYQQALGQGPQFIFQYYREEENGRGNFPPRFSGLQFPNYSSELNVNALELDDSALYLCASSPISGSSTDTQYFGPGTRLTVL.

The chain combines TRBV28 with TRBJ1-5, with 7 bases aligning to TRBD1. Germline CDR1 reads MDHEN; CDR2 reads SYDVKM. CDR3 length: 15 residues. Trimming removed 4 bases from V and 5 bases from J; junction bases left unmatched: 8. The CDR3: CASSSRDSRYQPQHF. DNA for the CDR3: TGTGCCAGCAGTTCCCGGGACAGCCGCTATCAGCCCCAGCATTTT.

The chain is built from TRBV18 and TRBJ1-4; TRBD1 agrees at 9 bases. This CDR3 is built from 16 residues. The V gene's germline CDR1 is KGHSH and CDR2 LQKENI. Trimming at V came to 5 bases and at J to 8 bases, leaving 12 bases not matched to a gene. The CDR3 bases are TGTGCCAGCTCATCAAAGCCCCCCGGGACAGGGGAAAAACTGTTTTTT. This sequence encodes CASSSKPPGTGEKLFF.

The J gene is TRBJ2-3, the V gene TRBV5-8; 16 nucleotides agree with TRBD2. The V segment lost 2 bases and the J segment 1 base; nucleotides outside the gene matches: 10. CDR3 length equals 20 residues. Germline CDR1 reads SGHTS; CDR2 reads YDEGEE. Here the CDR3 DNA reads TGTGCCAGCAGCTTTGTCACGGGACTAGCGGGAGGGTCGGGCACAGATACGCAGTATTTT. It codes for CASSFVTGLAGGSGTDTQYF. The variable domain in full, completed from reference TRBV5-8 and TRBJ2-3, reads EAGVTQSPTHLIKTRGQQATLRCSPISGHTSVYWYQQALGLGLQFLLWYDEGEERNRGNFPPRFSGRQFPNYSSELNVNALELEDSALYLCASSFVTGLAGGSGTDTQYFGPGTRLTVL.

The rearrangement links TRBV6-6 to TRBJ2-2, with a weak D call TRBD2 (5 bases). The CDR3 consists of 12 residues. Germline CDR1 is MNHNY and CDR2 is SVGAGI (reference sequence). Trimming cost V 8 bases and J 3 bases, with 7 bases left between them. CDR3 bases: TGTGCCAGCCGGGAATACACCGGGGAGCTGTTTTTT. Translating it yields CASREYTGELFF.

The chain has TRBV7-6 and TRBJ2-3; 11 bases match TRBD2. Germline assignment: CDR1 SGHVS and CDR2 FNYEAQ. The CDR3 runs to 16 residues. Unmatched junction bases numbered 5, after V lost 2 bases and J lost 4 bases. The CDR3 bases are TGTGCCAGCAGCTTACCCACTAGCGGGAGACCAGATACGCAGTATTTT. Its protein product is CASSLPTSGRPDTQYF.

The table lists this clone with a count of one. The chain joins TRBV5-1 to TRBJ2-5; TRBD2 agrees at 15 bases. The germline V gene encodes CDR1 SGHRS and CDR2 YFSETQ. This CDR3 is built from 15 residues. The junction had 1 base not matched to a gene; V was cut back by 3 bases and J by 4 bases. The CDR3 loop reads CASSSGLAGGETQYF. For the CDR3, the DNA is TGCGCCAGCAGCTCGGGACTAGCGGGAGGAGAGACCCAGTACTTC.

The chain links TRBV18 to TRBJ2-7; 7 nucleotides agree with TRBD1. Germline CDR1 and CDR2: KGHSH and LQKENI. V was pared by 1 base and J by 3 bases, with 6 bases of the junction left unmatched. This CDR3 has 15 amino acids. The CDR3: CASSPRRQGGYEQYF. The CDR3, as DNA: TGTGCCAGCTCACCACGGAGACAGGGTGGCTACGAGCAGTACTTC. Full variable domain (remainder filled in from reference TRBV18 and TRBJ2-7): NAGVMQNPRHLVRRRGQEARLRCSPMKGHSHVYWYRQLPEEGLKFMVYLQKENIIDESGMPKERFSAEFPKEGPSILRIQQVVRGDSAAYFCASSPRRQGGYEQYFGPGTRLTVT.